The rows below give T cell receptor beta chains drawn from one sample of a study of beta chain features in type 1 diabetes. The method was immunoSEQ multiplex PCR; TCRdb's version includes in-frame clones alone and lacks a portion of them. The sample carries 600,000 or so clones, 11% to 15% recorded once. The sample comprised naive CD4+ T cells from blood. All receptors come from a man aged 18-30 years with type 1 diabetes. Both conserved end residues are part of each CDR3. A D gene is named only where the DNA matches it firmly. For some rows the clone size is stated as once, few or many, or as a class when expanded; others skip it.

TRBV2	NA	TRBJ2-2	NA	TGTGCCAGCACGAGGGAATCTTCGAACACCGGGGAGCTGTTTTTT	CASTRESSNTGELFF
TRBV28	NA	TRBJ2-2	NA	TGTGCCAGCACTCCTAGGGGGGACGGCACCGGGGAGCTGTTTTTT	CASTPRGDGTGELFF
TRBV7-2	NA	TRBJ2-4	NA	TGTGCCAGCAGCCCCGGAGAGAATGCCAAAAACATTCAGTACTTC	CASSPGENAKNIQYF
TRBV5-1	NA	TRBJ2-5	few	TGCGCCAGCAGCTTGGTTCCGCAAGAGACCCAGTACTTC	CASSLVPQETQYF
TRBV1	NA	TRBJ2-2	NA	TGCACCAGCAGGGGGACCGGGGAGCTGTTTTTT	CTSRGTGELFF
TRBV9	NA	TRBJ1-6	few	TGTGCCAGCAGCGCCGACGGCAGCTCAAATTCACCCCTCCACTTT	CASSADGSSNSPLHF
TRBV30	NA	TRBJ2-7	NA	TGTGCCTGGAGTGTTTTAGGGCCCTACGAGCAGTACTTC	CAWSVLGPYEQYF
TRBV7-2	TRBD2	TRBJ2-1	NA	TGTGCCAGCAGCAGACTAGCGGGGGGGCCCCACAATGAGCAGTTCTTC	CASSRLAGGPHNEQFF
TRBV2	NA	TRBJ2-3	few	TGTGCCAGCAACGGGGTGAGCACAGATACGCAGTATTTT	CASNGVSTDTQYF
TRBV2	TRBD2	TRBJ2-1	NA	TGTGCCAGCCATACTAGCGGGGCCTACAATGAGCAGTTCTTC	CASHTSGAYNEQFF
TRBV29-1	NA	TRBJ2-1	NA	TGCAGCGTTGAAGGGGCCAATGAGCAGTTCTTC	CSVEGANEQFF
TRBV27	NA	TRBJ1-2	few	TGTGCCAGCAGTCCCCCCGGGGGGCGCATTCGGGGCTACACCTTC	CASSPPGGRIRGYTF
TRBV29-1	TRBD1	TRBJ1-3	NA	TGCAGCGTTGAGGTGGGACAGGGAGTGAACACCATATATTTT	CSVEVGQGVNTIYF
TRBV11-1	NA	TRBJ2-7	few	TGTGCCAGCAGCCCTCGTAGCGCGTCAACCTACGAGCAGTACTTC	CASSPRSASTYEQYF
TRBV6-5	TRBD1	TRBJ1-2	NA	TGTGCCAGCAGCAACGGACAGGGAGGCGATGGCTACACCTTC	CASSNGQGGDGYTF
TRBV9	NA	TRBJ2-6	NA	TGTGCCAGCAGCCCGCGGGTCTCTGGGGCCAACGTCCTGACTTTC	CASSPRVSGANVLTF
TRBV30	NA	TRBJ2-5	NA	TGTGCCTGGAGTGTACCAGGGGCAGTAATACAAGAGACCCAGTACTTC	CAWSVPGAVIQETQYF
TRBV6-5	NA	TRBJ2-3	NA	TGTGCCAGCAGTTACTCCGCCAGGGGCATTGATACGCAGTATTTT	CASSYSARGIDTQYF
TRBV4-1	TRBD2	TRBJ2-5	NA	TGCGCCAGCAGCGAAGGACTAGCGGGGGAAGAGACCCAGTACTTC	CASSEGLAGEETQYF
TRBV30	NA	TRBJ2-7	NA	TGTGCCGGAAAGGGAGGGGGCTCCTCCTACGAGCAGTACTTC	CAGKGGGSSYEQYF
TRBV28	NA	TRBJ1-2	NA	TGTGCCAGTGGGACACTATATGGCTACACCTTC	CASGTLYGYTF
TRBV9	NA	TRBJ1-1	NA	TGTGCCAGCAGCCCCACCGGTAGGATGAACACTGAAGCTTTCTTT	CASSPTGRMNTEAFF
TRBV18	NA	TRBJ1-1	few	TGTGCCAGCTCACCGGGGGTGTCGGACACTGAAGCTTTCTTT	CASSPGVSDTEAFF
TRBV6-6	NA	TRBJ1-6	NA	TGTGCCAGCAGTTACTCCGGGAGCTCCTATAATTCACCCCTCCACTTT	CASSYSGSSYNSPLHF
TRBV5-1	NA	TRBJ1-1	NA	TGCGCCAGCACCTGGAACACTGAAGCTTTCTTT	CASTWNTEAFF
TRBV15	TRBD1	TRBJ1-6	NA	TGTGCCACCAGCAGAGCTATTGCCGGGACAGGGGATTCACCCCTCCACTTT	CATSRAIAGTGDSPLHF
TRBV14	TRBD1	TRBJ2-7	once	TGTGCCAGCAGCCGGCGGATGGACAGGGGCCACGAGCAGTACTTC	CASSRRMDRGHEQYF
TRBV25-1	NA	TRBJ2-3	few	TGTGCCAGCAGTGATTTGTCCTGGGGAAGAGGAACAGATACGCAGTATTTT	CASSDLSWGRGTDTQYF
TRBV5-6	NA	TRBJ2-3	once	TGTGCCAGCAGCCCGGACCCCCCGAATACGCAGTATTTT	CASSPDPPNTQYF
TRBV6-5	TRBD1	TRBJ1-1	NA	TGTGCCAGCAGTTACTCGATTGGGGGACAGGGAGCTTTCTTT	CASSYSIGGQGAFF
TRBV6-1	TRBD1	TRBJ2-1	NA	TGTGCCAGCAGTGTCGGCGGGCCCAGGGGGAATGAGCAGTTCTTC	CASSVGGPRGNEQFF
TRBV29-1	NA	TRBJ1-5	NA	TGCAGCGTGACTACAGGGACGTCAAATAGCAATCAGCCCCAGCATTTT	CSVTTGTSNSNQPQHF
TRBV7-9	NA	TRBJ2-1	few	TGTGCCAGCAGCACAAGGACCGTTCGGAGCTACAATGAGCAGTTCTTC	CASSTRTVRSYNEQFF